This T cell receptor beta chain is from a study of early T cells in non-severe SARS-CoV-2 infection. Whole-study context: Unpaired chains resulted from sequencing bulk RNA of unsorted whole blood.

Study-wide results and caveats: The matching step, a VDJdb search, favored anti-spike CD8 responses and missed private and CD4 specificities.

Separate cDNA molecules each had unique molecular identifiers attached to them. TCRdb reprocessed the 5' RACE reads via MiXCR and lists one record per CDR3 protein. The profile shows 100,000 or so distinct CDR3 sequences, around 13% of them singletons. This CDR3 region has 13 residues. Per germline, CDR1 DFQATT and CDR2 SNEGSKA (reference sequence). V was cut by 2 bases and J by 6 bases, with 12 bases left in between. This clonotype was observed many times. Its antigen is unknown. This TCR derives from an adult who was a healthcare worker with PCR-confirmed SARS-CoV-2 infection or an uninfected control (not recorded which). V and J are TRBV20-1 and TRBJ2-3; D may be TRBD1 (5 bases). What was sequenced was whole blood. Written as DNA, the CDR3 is TGCAGTGCTAGAATGCAGGGCCGCGATACGCAGTATTTT. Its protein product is CSARMQGRDTQYF.